This T cell receptor (beta chain) was found in a study of shared clonotypes between healthy human individuals. At the level of the study: CD4 naive and memory got three plates each, CD8 naive two, CD8 memory one.

In the source study's methods: Junction-only sequences without quality scores were provided by ImmunoSEQ, so filtering was different. Clones were read by immunoSEQ multiplex PCR, and TCRdb kept only the in-frame ones, dropping some. Clone size and the V and J calls come from that table; the DNA yielded D and trimming. The sample contains 1.6 million or so clones, about 98.5% of which appear only once. The CDR3 loop spans 17 amino acids. Per germline, CDR1 LGHNA and CDR2 YSLEER. The V gene lost 2 bases and the J gene lost 8 bases, with 24 bases spanning the gap. This TCR was sampled from a man under 40 in good health. The chain combines TRBV4-3 with TRBJ1-2, with D possibly TRBD1 on 6 matching bases. What was sequenced was naive CD4+ T cells sorted from blood. Subset reported: CD45RA+ positively selected. The CDR3 DNA is TGCGCCAGCAGCCAAATAAGGGCGACAGGTCACCTTGAAGGCTACACCTTC. Translating gives CASSQIRATGHLEGYTF.